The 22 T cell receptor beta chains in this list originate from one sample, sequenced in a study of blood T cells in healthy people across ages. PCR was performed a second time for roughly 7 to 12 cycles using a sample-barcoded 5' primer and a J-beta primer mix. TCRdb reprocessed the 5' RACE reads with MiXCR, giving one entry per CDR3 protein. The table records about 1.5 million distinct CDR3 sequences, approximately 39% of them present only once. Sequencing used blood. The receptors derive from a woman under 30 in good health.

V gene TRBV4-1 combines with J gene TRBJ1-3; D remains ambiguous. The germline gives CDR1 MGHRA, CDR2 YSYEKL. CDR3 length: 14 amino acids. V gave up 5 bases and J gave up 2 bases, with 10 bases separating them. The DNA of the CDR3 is TGCGCCAGCAGCTTTCCGGGTCCTGGAAACACCATATATTTT. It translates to CASSFPGPGNTIYF.

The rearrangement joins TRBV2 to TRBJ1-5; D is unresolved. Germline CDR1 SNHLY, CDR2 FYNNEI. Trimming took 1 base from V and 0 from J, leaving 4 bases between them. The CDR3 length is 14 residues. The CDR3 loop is CASSEGVSNQPQHF. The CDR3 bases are TGTGCCAGCAGTGAAGGGGTTAGCAATCAGCCCCAGCATTTT. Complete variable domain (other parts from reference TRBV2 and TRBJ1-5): EPEVTQTPSHQVTQMGQEVILRCVPISNHLYFYWYRQILGQKVEFLVSFYNNEISEKSEIFDDQFSVERPDGSNFTLKIRSTKLEDSAMYFCASSEGVSNQPQHFGDGTRLSIL.

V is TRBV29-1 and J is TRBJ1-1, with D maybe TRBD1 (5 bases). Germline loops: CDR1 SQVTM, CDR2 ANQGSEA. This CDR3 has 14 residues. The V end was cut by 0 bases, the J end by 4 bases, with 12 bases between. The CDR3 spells CSVEDSGWSTEAFF. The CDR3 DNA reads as TGCAGCGTTGAAGATTCAGGGTGGAGCACTGAAGCTTTCTTT.

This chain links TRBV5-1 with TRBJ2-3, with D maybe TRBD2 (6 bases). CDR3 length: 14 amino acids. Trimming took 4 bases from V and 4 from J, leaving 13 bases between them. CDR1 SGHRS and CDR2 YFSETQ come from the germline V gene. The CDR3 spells CASSPLALADTQYF. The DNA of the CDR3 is TGCGCCAGCAGCCCCCTAGCGTTAGCAGATACGCAGTATTTT. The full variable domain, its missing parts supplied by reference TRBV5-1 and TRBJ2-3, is KAGVTQTPRYLIKTRGQQVTLSCSPISGHRSVSWYQQTPGQGLQFLFEYFSETQRNKGNFPGRFSGRQFSNSRSEMNVSTLELGDSALYLCASSPLALADTQYFGPGTRLTVL.

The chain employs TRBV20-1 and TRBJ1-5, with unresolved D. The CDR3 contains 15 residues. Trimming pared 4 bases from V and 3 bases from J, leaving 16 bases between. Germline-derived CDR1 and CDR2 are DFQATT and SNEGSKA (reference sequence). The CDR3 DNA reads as TGCAGTGCTATTGCCCCCCGAGGGATCAATCAGCCCCAGCATTTT. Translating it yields CSAIAPRGINQPQHF.

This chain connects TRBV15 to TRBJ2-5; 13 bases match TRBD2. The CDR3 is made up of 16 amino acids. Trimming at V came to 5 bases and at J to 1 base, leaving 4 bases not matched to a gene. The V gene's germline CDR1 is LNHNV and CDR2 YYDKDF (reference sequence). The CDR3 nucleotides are TGTGCCACCAGCGGATGGACTAGCGGGAGCCAAGAGACCCAGTACTTC. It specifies CATSGWTSGSQETQYF.

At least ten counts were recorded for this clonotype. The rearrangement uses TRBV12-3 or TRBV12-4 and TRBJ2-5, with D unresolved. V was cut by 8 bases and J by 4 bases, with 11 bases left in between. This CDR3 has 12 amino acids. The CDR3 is CASSPGGETQYF. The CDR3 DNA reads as TGTGCCAGCTCACCCGGTGGAGAGACCCAGTACTTC.

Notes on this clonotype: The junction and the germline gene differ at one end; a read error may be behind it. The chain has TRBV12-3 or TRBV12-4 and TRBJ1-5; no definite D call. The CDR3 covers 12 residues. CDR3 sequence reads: CAGSRNDQPQHF. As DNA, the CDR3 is TGTGCCGGCAGTCGGAACGATCAGCCCCAGCATTTT.

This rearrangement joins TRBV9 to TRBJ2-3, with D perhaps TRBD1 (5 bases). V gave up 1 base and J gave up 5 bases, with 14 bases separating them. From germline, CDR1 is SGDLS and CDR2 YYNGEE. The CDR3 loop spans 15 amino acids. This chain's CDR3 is CASSVLPGQGDTQYF. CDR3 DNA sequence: TGTGCCAGCAGCGTATTACCCGGGCAGGGAGATACGCAGTATTTT. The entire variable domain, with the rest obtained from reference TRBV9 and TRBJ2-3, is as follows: DSGVTQTPKHLITATGQRVTLRCSPRSGDLSVYWYQQSLDQGLQFLIQYYNGEERAKGNILERFSAQQFPDLHSELNLSSLELGDSALYFCASSVLPGQGDTQYFGPGTRLTVL.

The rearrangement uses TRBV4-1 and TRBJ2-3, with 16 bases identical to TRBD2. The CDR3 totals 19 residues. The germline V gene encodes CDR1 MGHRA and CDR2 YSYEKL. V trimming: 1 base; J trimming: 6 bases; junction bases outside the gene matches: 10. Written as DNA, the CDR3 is TGCGCCAGCAGCCAAGTCTTTGCTCCGGGACTAGCGGGGGGGGATACGCAGTATTTT. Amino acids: CASSQVFAPGLAGGDTQYF.

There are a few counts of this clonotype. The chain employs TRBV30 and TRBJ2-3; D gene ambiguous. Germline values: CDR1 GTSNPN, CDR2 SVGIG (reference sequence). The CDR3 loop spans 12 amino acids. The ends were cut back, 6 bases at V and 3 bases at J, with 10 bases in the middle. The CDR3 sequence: CACQSQTDTQYF. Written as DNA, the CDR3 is TGTGCCTGCCAAAGTCAAACAGATACGCAGTATTTT. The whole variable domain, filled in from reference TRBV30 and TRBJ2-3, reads SQTIHQWPATLVQPVGSPLSLECTVEGTSNPNLYWYRQAAGRGLQLLFYSVGIGQISSEVPQNLSASRPQDRQFILSSKKLLLSDSGFYLCACQSQTDTQYFGPGTRLTVL.

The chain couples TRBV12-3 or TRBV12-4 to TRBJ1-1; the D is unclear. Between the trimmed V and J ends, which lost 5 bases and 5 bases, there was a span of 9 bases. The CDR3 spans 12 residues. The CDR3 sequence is CASSRKMTEAFF. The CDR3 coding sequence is TGTGCCAGCAGTCGTAAGATGACTGAAGCTTTCTTT.

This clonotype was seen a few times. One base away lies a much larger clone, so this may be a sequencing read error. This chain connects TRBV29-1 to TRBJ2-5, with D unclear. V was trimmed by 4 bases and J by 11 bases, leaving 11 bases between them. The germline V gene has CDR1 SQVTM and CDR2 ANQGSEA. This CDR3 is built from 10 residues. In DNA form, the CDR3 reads TGCAGCGTTGGAGACAATGAGCAGTACTTC. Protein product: CSVGDNEQYF.

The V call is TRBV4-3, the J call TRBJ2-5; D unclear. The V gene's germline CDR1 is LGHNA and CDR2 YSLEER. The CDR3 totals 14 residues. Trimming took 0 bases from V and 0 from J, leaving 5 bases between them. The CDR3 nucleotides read TGCGCCAGCAGCCAAGACGTCGACCAAGAGACCCAGTACTTC. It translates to CASSQDVDQETQYF.

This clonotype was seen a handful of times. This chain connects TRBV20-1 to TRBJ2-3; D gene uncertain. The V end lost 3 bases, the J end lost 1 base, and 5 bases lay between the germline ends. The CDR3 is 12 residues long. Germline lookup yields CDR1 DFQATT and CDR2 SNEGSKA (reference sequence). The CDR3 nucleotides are TGCAGTGCTAGCCAGCGCACAGATACGCAGTATTTT. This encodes CSASQRTDTQYF.

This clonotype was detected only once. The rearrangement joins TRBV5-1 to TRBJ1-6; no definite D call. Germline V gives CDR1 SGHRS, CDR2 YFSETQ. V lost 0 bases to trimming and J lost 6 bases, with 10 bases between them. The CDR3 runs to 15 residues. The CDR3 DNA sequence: TGCGCCAGCAGCTTGGACGGATTACGTAATTCACCCCTCCACTTT. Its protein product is CASSLDGLRNSPLHF.

The CDR3 DNA follows: TGTGCCAGCAGACCCGGACTAGCGGGGGAACAAGAGACCCAGTACTTC. It translates to CASRPGLAGEQETQYF. The chain carries TRBV12-3 or TRBV12-4 and TRBJ2-5; 13 nucleotides match TRBD2. V lost 6 bases and J lost 2; bases outside the gene matches: 6. CDR3 length: 16 amino acids.

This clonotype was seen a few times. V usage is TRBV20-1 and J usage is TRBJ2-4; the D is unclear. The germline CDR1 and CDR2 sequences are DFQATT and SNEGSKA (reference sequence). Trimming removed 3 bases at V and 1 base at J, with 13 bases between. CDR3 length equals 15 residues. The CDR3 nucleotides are TGCAGTGCTAGGGCCGCCTTAGGGGCCAAAAACATTCAGTACTTC. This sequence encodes CSARAALGAKNIQYF.

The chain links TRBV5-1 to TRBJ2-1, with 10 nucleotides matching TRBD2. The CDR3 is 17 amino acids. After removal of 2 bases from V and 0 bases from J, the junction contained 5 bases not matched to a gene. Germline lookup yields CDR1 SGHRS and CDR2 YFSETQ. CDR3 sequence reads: CASSLSSGGASYNEQFF. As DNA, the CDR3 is TGCGCCAGCAGCTTATCAAGCGGGGGGGCCTCCTACAATGAGCAGTTCTTC.

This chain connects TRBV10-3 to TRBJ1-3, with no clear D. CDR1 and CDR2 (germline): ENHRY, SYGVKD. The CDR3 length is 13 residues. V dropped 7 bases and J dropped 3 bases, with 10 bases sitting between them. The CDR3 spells CAITRSLGNTIYF. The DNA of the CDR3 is TGTGCCATCACCAGGAGTCTTGGAAACACCATATATTTT.

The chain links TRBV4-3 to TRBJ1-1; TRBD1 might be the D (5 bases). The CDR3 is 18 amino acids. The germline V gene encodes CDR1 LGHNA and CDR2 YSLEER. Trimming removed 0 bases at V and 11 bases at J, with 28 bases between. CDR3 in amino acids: CASSQDGRQQWLKGRAFF. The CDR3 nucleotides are TGCGCCAGCAGCCAAGATGGGCGACAGCAGTGGCTCAAAGGGCGTGCTTTCTTT.

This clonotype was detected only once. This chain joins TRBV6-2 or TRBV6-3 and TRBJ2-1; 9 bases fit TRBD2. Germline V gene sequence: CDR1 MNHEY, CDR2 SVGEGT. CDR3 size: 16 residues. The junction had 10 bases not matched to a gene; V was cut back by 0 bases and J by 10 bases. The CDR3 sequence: CASSYSLAGPSYEQFF. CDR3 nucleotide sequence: TGTGCCAGCAGTTACTCCCTAGCGGGGCCCTCCTACGAGCAGTTCTTC.